Listed below are T cell receptor beta chains from one sample, sequenced in a study of blood T cells in healthy people across ages. A single record per CDR3 protein comes from TCRdb applying MiXCR to the 5' RACE reads. The sample lists over 600,000 distinct CDR3 sequences; about 42% were seen once. Material: blood. The receptor source for this set is an elderly man in good health. The CDR3 runs from the conserved cysteine through the conserved F or W. A D gene is named only where the DNA matches it firmly. The listing skips clone size in some rows; elsewhere it reads once, few, many or a size class.

V: TRBV20-1
J: TRBJ2-3
size: NA
D: TRBD2
DNA: TGCAGTGCTAGTCCCCAGAGGACTAGCGGGAGGCTCACAGATACGCAGTATTTT
CDR3: CSASPQRTSGRLTDTQYF

V: TRBV30
J: TRBJ2-1
size: many
D: TRBD2
DNA: TGTGCCTGGAGCGGCCGTTTCGGGACTAAGAATGAGCAGTTCTTC
CDR3: CAWSGRFGTKNEQFF

V: TRBV9
J: TRBJ2-5
size: NA
D: NA
DNA: TGTGCCAGCAGCGGCCGGGGCCTCGGGGAGACCCAGTACTTC
CDR3: CASSGRGLGETQYF

V: TRBV29-1
J: TRBJ2-5
size: NA
D: NA
DNA: TGCAGCGTTGCCACACCGGGAGTCCCTTACGAGCGGTACTTC
CDR3: CSVATPGVPYERYF

V: TRBV20-1
J: TRBJ1-6
size: many
D: NA
DNA: TGCAGTGCGACAGCAGCGACAGGAGGGGATAATTCACCCCTCCACTTT
CDR3: CSATAATGGDNSPLHF

V: TRBV7-2
J: TRBJ2-7
size: many
D: TRBD2
DNA: TGTGCCAGCAGCTTAGATGGGAGGGACGAGCAGTACTTC
CDR3: CASSLDGRDEQYF

V: TRBV2
J: TRBJ2-3
size: few
D: TRBD2
DNA: TGTGCCAGCAGCGTACCACTAGCGGGTGGGGCAGATACGCAGTATTTT
CDR3: CASSVPLAGGADTQYF

V: TRBV6-2/TRBV6-3
J: TRBJ2-4
size: NA
D: NA
DNA: TGTGCCAGCAGTAAGATCGTCCTCCGGATGGAGAACATTCAGTACTTC
CDR3: CASSKIVLRMENIQYF

V: TRBV12-3/TRBV12-4
J: TRBJ2-7
size: NA
D: TRBD2
DNA: TGTGCCAGCAGCCTCGCGGGTAGCGGGAGTCGGAATGAGCAGTACTTC
CDR3: CASSLAGSGSRNEQYF

V: TRBV27
J: TRBJ1-2
size: NA
D: NA
DNA: TGTGCCAGCAGAGGCTTAGGAGAGAGATTGGGCGATGGCTACACCTTC
CDR3: CASRGLGERLGDGYTF

V: TRBV29-1
J: TRBJ1-1
size: NA
D: TRBD1
DNA: TGCAGCGTTAAAGGGGGAAGACAGGGCGAAGCTTTCTTT
CDR3: CSVKGGRQGEAFF

V: TRBV12-3/TRBV12-4
J: TRBJ2-5
size: once
D: NA
DNA: TGTGCCAGCAGTTTAGGGCACAGGGATGGGGGCTTTGGAGAGACCCAGTACTTC
CDR3: CASSLGHRDGGFGETQYF

V: TRBV20-1
J: TRBJ2-3
size: NA
D: NA
DNA: TGCAGTGCTAGAAGCCGACTAACTAGCACAGATACGCAGTATTTT
CDR3: CSARSRLTSTDTQYF

V: TRBV12-3/TRBV12-4
J: TRBJ2-7
size: many
D: NA
DNA: TGTGCCAGCACCAGAGCGGTAGGGGGCTCCTACGAGCAGTACTTC
CDR3: CASTRAVGGSYEQYF

V: TRBV7-2
J: TRBJ2-1
size: few
D: NA
DNA: TGTGCCAGCAGCCCCGTTGACTTGGGCTTTATTAACAATGAGCAGTTCTTC
CDR3: CASSPVDLGFINNEQFF

V: TRBV29-1
J: TRBJ2-7
size: many
D: TRBD1
DNA: TGCAGCTTCAGGACAGGTTCCTACGAGCAGTACTTC
CDR3: CSFRTGSYEQYF

V: TRBV20-1
J: TRBJ2-5
size: once
D: TRBD2
DNA: TGCAGTGCTAGAGGCCCACTAGCGGGAGTTGTAGAGACCCAGTACTTC
CDR3: CSARGPLAGVVETQYF

V: TRBV20-1
J: TRBJ1-1
size: NA
D: NA
DNA: TGCAGTGCGGCCAAGGGAACAGTTCAAGCTTTCTTT
CDR3: CSAAKGTVQAFF

V: TRBV7-2
J: TRBJ2-7
size: few
D: TRBD1
DNA: TGTGCCAGCAGCTCTACATCCGGGACAGGGCCCCTCGAGCAGTACTTC
CDR3: CASSSTSGTGPLEQYF

V: TRBV25-1
J: TRBJ2-7
size: many
D: NA
DNA: TGTGCCAGCAGTCTACAGGGCTTTTACGAGCAGTACTTC
CDR3: CASSLQGFYEQYF

V: TRBV20-1
J: TRBJ2-7
size: NA
D: TRBD1
DNA: TGCAGTGCGATTAACAGGGGATACGAGCAGTACTTC
CDR3: CSAINRGYEQYF

V: TRBV30
J: TRBJ2-1
size: NA
D: TRBD2
DNA: TGTGCCTGGATTTCACGACTAGCGCATGAGCAGTTCTTC
CDR3: CAWISRLAHEQFF

V: TRBV14
J: TRBJ2-4
size: NA
D: NA
DNA: TGTGCCAGCAGCCAAGAGCGAGGACCGCTAAACATTCAGTACTTC
CDR3: CASSQERGPLNIQYF

V: TRBV12-3/TRBV12-4
J: TRBJ2-6
size: many
D: TRBD2
DNA: TGTGCCAGCGATAAGCGGGAGTTCTCTGGGGCCAACGTCCTGACTTTC
CDR3: CASDKREFSGANVLTF

V: TRBV6-2/TRBV6-3
J: TRBJ2-5
size: NA
D: NA
DNA: TGTGCCAGCAGTTACCTAGGGGGACAAGAGACCCAGTACTTC
CDR3: CASSYLGGQETQYF

V: TRBV6-2/TRBV6-3
J: TRBJ2-7
size: NA
D: NA
DNA: TGTGCCTGCAGTTCGTGGGCCTACGAGCAGTACTTC
CDR3: CACSSWAYEQYF

V: TRBV20-1
J: TRBJ2-5
size: few
D: NA
DNA: TGCAGTGCTAGTTCTCGGGGAGAATTTGGGGAGACCCAGTACTTC
CDR3: CSASSRGEFGETQYF

V: TRBV2
J: TRBJ2-7
size: few
D: TRBD2
DNA: TGTGCCAGCAGTGATAGCGGGAGGACGTACTACGAGCAGTACTTC
CDR3: CASSDSGRTYYEQYF

V: TRBV4-1
J: TRBJ2-3
size: many
D: NA
DNA: TGCGCCAGCAGCCAAGACCGGAGGGTAGATACGCAGTATTTT
CDR3: CASSQDRRVDTQYF

V: TRBV5-1
J: TRBJ1-2
size: NA
D: NA
DNA: TGCGCCAGCAGACCAACCTTAGACAGGCTCAACTATGGCTACACCTTC
CDR3: CASRPTLDRLNYGYTF

V: TRBV27
J: TRBJ2-7
size: few
D: TRBD2
DNA: TGTGCCAGCAGTACTAGGACTAGCGGGAGCGAGCAGTACTTC
CDR3: CASSTRTSGSEQYF

V: TRBV4-3
J: TRBJ2-3
size: NA
D: NA
DNA: TGCGCCAGCAGCCAGGGGACCTCTGAGACTGATACGCAGTATTTT
CDR3: CASSQGTSETDTQYF

V: TRBV21-1
J: TRBJ2-7
size: few
D: NA
DNA: TGTGCCAGCACCGGGCGGGCCTTTCTAGGGGGCATCTACGAGCAGTACTTC
CDR3: CASTGRAFLGGIYEQYF

V: TRBV12-3/TRBV12-4
J: TRBJ1-1
size: few
D: NA
DNA: TGTGCCAGTTCCTATACGGGGGCTTCAGAAGCTTTCTTT
CDR3: CASSYTGASEAFF

V: TRBV29-1
J: TRBJ2-3
size: many
D: TRBD1
DNA: TGCAGCGTTGAAGGGGCAGGGGGCGTAGATACGCAGTATTTT
CDR3: CSVEGAGGVDTQYF

V: TRBV20-1
J: TRBJ2-7
size: NA
D: NA
DNA: TGCGGTGCTCTGGGGGGGGCCACTACCTCCTACGAGCAGTACTTC
CDR3: CGALGGATTSYEQYF

V: TRBV5-1
J: TRBJ2-7
size: few
D: NA
DNA: TGCGCCAGCAGCTTGGTGGGACAAGACTACGAGCAGTACTTC
CDR3: CASSLVGQDYEQYF

V: TRBV9
J: TRBJ2-2
size: NA
D: NA
DNA: TGTGCCAGCAGCGTAGGGGGACTCTTCACCGGGGAGCTGTTTTTT
CDR3: CASSVGGLFTGELFF

V: TRBV27
J: TRBJ1-4
size: many
D: NA
DNA: TGTGCCAGCAGTGATGCCGGGCGCGAAAAACTGTTTTTT
CDR3: CASSDAGREKLFF

V: TRBV15
J: TRBJ1-1
size: NA
D: NA
DNA: TGTGCCACCAGCAGAGCGGAGGGGGACACTGAAGCTTTCTTT
CDR3: CATSRAEGDTEAFF

V: TRBV6-5
J: TRBJ1-1
size: NA
D: NA
DNA: TGTGCCAGCAGTTACTCACAGGTCGACATGAACACTGAAGCTTTCTTT
CDR3: CASSYSQVDMNTEAFF

V: TRBV28
J: TRBJ2-1
size: NA
D: NA
DNA: TGTGCCAGCAGTTCTCAATTCGGGCAGTTCTTC
CDR3: CASSSQFGQFF

V: TRBV5-1
J: TRBJ2-7
size: few
D: NA
DNA: TGTGCCAGCAGTCGAGGGGACTCCTACGAGCAGTACTTC
CDR3: CASSRGDSYEQYF

V: TRBV7-2
J: TRBJ2-7
size: many
D: NA
DNA: TGTGCCAGCAGCCGAAGCGGCTCAGGCTCCTACGAGCAGTACTTC
CDR3: CASSRSGSGSYEQYF

V: TRBV20-1
J: TRBJ2-3
size: few
D: TRBD2
DNA: TGCAGTGCTATTAGCGGGAGTGGGCCAGATACGCAGTATTTT
CDR3: CSAISGSGPDTQYF

V: TRBV7-3
J: TRBJ2-5
size: NA
D: TRBD1
DNA: TGTGCCAGCAGCCCTCAAGGACAGGGGGTTCAAGAGACCCAGTACTTC
CDR3: CASSPQGQGVQETQYF

V: TRBV11-2
J: TRBJ2-7
size: few
D: TRBD2
DNA: TGTGCCAGCAGCTTAGTGGCTAGCGGGAGGGGCGAGCAGTACTTC
CDR3: CASSLVASGRGEQYF